The clone carrying this T cell receptor (beta chain) was found many times. The antigen remains unidentified. The CDR3 is 18 residues long. The germline CDR1 and CDR2 sequences are SGHVS and FQNEAQ. V was cut by 6 bases and J by 0 bases, with 21 bases left in between. Each cDNA molecule carried a unique molecular identifier. TCRdb re-analysed the 5' RACE reads in MiXCR, keeping a single row per CDR3 protein. The sample records roughly 57,000 distinct CDR3 sequences, about 12% being singletons. The sample originates from a study of early T cells in non-severe SARS-CoV-2 infection. Study in general: Sequenced bulk RNA came from whole blood that was unsorted, and chains were unpaired. Study results and caveats: Matching results from VDJdb favored anti-spike CD8 responses, leaving private and CD4 specificities undetected.

The specimen was whole blood. The chain is built from TRBV7-8 and TRBJ2-1; D possibly corresponds to TRBD1 (6 bases). This clonotype originated in an adult who was a healthcare worker with PCR-confirmed SARS-CoV-2 infection or an uninfected control (not recorded which). CDR3 coding DNA: TGTGCCAGCAGATTAAGAGAAAGGGGGACGAGCTCCTACAATGAGCAGTTCTTC. Protein product: CASRLRERGTSSYNEQFF. The full variable domain, rest sourced from reference TRBV7-8 and TRBJ2-1, is GAGVSQSPRYKVAKRGQDVALRCDPISGHVSLFWYQQALGQGPEFLTYFQNEAQLDKSGLPSDRFFAERPEGSVSTLKIQRTQQEDSAVYLCASRLRERGTSSYNEQFFGPGTRLTVL.